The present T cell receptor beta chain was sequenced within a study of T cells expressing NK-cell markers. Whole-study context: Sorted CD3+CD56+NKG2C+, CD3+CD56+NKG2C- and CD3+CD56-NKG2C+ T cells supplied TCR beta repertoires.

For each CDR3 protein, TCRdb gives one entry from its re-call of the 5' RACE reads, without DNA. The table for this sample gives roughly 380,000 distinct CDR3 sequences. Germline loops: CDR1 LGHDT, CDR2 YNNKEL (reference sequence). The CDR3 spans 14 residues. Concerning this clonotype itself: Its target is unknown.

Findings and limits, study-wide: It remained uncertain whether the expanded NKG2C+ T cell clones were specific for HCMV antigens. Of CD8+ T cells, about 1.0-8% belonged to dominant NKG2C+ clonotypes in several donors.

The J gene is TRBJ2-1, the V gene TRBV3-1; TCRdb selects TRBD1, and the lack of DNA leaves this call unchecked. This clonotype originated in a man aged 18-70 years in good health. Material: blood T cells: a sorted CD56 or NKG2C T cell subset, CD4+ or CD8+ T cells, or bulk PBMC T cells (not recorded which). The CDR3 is CASSQDPDSNEQFF.